The clone carrying this T cell receptor beta chain came up once. Antigen: not known. These data come from a study of OX40 agonist ivuxolimab in advanced cancers. About the study: Six ivuxolimab dose levels, 0.01 to 10 mg/kg, were given intravenously every 2 weeks.

Generated by immunoSEQ multiplex PCR, the TCRdb table keeps only in-frame clones and is missing some. This table has approximately 120,000 clones, just under 95% appearing once. Losses at the gene ends were 7 bases for V and 3 bases for J; bases not matched to a gene: 8. The V gene's germline CDR1 is SQVTM and CDR2 ANQGSEA. The CDR3 totals 13 residues. Points from the study as a whole: Partial responders receiving 0.1-3.0 mg/kg showed among the lowest clonal expansion. Low normalized clonal expansion also occurred in some nonresponding patients. Clonal expansion from baseline to week 6 occurred in both CD4+ and CD8+ T cells.

V usage is TRBV29-1 and J usage is TRBJ1-1, with 7 bases that match TRBD1. This specimen was CD4+ or CD8+ T cells sorted from blood, taken in a trial of the OX40 agonist ivuxolimab. The clonotype comes from an adult with an advanced solid tumor such as melanoma, head and neck, liver or kidney cancer. The CDR3 sequence is CSATAGGYTEAFF. CDR3 bases: TGCAGCGCTACCGCAGGGGGTTACACTGAAGCTTTCTTT.